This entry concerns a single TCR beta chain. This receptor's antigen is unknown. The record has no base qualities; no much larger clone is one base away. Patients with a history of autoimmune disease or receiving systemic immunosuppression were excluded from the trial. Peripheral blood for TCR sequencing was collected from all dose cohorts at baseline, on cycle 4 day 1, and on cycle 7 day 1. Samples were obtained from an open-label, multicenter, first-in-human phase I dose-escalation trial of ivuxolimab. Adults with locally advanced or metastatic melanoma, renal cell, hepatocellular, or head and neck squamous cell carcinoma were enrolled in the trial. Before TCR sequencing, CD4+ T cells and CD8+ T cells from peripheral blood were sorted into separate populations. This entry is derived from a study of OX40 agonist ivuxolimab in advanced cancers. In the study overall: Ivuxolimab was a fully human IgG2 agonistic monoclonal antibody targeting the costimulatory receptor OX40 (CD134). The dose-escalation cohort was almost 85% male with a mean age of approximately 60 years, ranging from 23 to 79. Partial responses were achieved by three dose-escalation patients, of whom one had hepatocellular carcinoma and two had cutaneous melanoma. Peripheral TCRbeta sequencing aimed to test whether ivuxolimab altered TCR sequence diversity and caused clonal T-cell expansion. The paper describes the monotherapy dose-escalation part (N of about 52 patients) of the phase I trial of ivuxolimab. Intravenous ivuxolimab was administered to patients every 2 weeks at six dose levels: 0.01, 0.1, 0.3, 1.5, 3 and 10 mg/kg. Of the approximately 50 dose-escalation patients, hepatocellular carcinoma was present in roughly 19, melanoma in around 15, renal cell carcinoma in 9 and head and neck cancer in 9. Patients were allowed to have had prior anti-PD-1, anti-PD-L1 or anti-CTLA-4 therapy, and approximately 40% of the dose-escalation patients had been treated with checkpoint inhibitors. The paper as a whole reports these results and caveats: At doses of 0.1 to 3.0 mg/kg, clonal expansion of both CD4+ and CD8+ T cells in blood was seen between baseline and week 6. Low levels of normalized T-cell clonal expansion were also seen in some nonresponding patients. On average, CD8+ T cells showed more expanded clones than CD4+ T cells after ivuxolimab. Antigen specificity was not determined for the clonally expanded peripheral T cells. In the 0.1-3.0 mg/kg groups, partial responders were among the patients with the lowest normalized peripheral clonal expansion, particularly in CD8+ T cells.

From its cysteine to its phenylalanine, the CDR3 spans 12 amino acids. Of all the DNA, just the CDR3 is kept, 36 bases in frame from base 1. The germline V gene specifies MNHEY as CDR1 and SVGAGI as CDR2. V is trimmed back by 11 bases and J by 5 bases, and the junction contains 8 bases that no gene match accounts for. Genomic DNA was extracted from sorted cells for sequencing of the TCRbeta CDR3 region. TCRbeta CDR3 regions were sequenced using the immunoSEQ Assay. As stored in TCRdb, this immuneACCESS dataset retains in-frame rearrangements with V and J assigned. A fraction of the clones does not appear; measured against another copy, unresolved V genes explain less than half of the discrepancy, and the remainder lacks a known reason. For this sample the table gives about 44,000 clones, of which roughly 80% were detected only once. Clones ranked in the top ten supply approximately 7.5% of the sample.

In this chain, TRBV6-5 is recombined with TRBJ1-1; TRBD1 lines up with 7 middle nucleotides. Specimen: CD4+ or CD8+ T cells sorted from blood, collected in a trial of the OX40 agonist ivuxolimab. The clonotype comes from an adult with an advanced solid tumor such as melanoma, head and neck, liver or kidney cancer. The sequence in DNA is TGTGCCGCCGGAGGGGGCGGGACTGAAGCTTTCTTT. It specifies CAAGGGGTEAFF.